The clone carrying this T cell receptor beta chain was detected a few times. No antigen is known for it. Donors in the study were healthy people who gave bone marrow. The primer mix had 60 Vbeta and 13 Jbeta primers. Generated by immunoSEQ multiplex PCR, the TCRdb table keeps only in-frame clones and is missing some. The repertoire includes some 130,000 clones, 82% of them detected once, and around 8.1% sits in the top ten. The data belong to a study of cytomegalovirus exposure and HLA in healthy donors. Overall study results and limits: The CMV antigen specificity of three CMV-associated chains was confirmed through in vitro analysis.

The sequencing input was PBMCs. This sequence originates from a woman in her fifties or sixties in good health and CMV-seropositive.

As DNA, the CDR3 is TGTGCCAGCAGTGAAGACAGTTTGGCGTGGGGCTACACCTTC. Amino acid sequence: CASSEDSLAWGYTF. The V and J genes are TRBV2 and TRBJ1-2; D not resolved. The CDR3 loop spans 14 amino acids. The V gene's germline CDR1 is SNHLY and CDR2 FYNNEI. V was pared by 1 base and J by 8 bases, with 14 bases between.